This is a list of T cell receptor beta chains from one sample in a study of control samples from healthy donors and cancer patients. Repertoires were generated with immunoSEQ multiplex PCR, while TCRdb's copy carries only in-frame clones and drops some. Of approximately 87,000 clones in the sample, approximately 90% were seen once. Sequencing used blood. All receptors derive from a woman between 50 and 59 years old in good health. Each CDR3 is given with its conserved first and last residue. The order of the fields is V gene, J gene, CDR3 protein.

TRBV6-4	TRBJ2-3	CASSARDPDTQYF
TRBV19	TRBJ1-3	CASSITVSSGNTIYF
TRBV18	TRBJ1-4	CASSPGGHNEKLFF
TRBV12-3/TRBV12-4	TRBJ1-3	CASSPGSGNTIYF
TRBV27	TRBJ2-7	CASGLATYEQYF
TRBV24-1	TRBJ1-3	CATSATDRPFETIYF
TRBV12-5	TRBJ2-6	CASGLVGGSGANVLTF
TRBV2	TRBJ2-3	CASHAGGRFIDTQYF
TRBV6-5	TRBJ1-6	CASSPPGWGPLHF
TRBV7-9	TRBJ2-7	CASSLAYDRDYEQYF
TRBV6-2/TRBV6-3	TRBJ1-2	CASSRDRTNYGYTF
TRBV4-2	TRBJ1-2	CASSQVEIPGQGAGGYTF